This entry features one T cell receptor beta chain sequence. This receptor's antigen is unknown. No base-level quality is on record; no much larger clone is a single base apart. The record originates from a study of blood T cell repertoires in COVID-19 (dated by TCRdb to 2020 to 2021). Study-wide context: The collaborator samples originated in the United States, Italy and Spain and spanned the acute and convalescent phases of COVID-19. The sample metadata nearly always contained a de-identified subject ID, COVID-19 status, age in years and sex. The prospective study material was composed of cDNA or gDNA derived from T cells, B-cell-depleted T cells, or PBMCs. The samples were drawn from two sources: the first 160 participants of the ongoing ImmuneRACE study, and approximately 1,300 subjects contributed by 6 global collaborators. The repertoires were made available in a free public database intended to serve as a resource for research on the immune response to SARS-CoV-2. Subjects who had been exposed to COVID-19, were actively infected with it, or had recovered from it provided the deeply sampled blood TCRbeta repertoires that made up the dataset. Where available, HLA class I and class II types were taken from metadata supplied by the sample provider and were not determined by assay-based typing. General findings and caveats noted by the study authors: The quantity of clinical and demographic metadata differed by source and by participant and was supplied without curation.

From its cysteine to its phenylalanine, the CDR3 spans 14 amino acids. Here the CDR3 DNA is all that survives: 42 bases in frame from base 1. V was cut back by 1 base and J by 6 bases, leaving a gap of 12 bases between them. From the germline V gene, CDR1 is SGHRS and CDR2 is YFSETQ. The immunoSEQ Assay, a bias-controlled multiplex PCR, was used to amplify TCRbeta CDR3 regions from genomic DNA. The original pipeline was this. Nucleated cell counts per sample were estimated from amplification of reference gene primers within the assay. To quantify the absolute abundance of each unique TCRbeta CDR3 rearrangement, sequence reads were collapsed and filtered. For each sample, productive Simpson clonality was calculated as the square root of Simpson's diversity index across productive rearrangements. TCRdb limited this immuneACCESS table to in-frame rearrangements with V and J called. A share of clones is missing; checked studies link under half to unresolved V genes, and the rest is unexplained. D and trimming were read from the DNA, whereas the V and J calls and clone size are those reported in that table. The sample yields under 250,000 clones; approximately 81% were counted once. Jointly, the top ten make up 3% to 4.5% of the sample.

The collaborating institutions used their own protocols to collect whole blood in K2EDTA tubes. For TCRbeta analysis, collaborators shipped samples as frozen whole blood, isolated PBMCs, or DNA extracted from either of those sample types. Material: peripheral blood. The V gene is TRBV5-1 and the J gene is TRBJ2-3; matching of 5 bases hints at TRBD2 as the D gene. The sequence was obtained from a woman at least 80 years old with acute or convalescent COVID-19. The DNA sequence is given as TGCGCCAGCAGCTTGAACGGGGAGCGCGATACGCAGTATTTT. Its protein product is CASSLNGERDTQYF. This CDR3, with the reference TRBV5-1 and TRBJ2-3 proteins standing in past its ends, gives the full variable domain KAGVTQTPRYLIKTRGQQVTLSCSPISGHRSVSWYQQTPGQGLQFLFEYFSETQRNKGNFPGRFSGRQFSNSRSEMNVSTLELGDSALYLCASSLNGERDTQYFGPGTRLTVL.